What follows is one TCR beta chain and its context. Antigen unknown. This sample was included in a study of human thymus T cells. Study-wide findings and caveats: Unrelated individuals reportedly shared highly overlapping thymic TCR repertoires. Repertoires from thymus and blood appeared to show biased V and J gene usage.

Repertoires were generated with immunoSEQ multiplex PCR, while TCRdb's copy carries only in-frame clones and drops some. The table lists roughly 120,000 clones, around 95% of them singletons. The thymus was resected at corrective cardiac surgery. This clonotype was sampled from a boy under two years old with a congenital heart defect but otherwise immunologically healthy. Source material: thymus tissue.

In DNA, the CDR3 is TGTGCCAGCAGCCAGCGTACAGGGAAGGGCTACACCTTC. It codes for CASSQRTGKGYTF. This chain uses TRBV4-2 with TRBJ1-2; possibly TRBD1 for D (6 bases). The CDR3 runs to 13 residues. Germline CDR1 and CDR2: LGHNA and YNFKEQ. V was cut by 3 bases and J by 8 bases, with 13 bases left in between.